This T cell receptor beta chain originates from a study of cytomegalovirus exposure and HLA in healthy donors (dated by TCRdb to about 2017). General notes on the study: According to a later analysis, the 120 or so validation repertoires were produced on the same platform as the approximately 610 repertoires of the first cohort. The aim of the study was to test whether cataloging public T cell receptors could identify signatures of past pathogen exposure. Besides the first cohort of around 700 subjects, a separate validation cohort made up of over 95 different subjects was used. The study combined high-throughput TCR immunosequencing, statistical association of individual TCRs with disease status, and machine learning to predict cytomegalovirus infection status.

General study outcomes and caveats: Of the cluster scores, 94% were above 0 in a later analysis, which found that TCRs clustered in the first cohort also tended to co-occur in the 120 validation repertoires. Most TCR sequences were seen in very few donors, while some public TCRs were found in many individuals. In vitro tests confirmed that a few of the cytomegalovirus-associated TCR beta chains recognize cytomegalovirus antigens. In the study, some 160 TCR beta chains were listed as associated with cytomegalovirus. The authors suggested that the approach could potentially be extended to other disease states and immunological phenotypes. Cytomegalovirus status was reported to be diagnosed by the classifier with high specificity and sensitivity in both the original and validation cohorts. All 120 or so repertoires were used to score co-occurrence in the validation cohort in a later analysis, because that analysis had no HLA typing for the cohort.

The library was obtained by the immunoSEQ multiplex PCR assay. The source study handled its data this way. A statistical classification framework was built to diagnose cytomegalovirus status from the catalog of TCR beta chain sequences. TCRdb's version of the immuneACCESS table is confined to in-frame rearrangements and falls short of the full clone set. An unresolved V gene accounts for under half of the shortfall where checked; the remainder is of unknown origin. The DNA gave D and trimming, while V, J and clone size come from that table. In this sample the table shows around 300,000 clones, 65% to 90% of which occur a single time. 1% of the sample goes to the ten largest clones. As encoded in the germline V gene, CDR1 is SGHAT while CDR2 is FQNNGV. Its CDR3 holds 14 amino acids, cysteine through phenylalanine. The read is trimmed to its CDR3 DNA, 42 bases read in frame from base 1. V is reduced by 1 base and J by 4 bases, leaving a spacing of 7 bases between them.

The donors belonged to the validation cohort of 120 subjects, which was separate from the roughly 670-subject first cohort. Regarding this clone: The antigen it binds to is not known. No base qualities exist here, and no much larger clone lies one base off it.

The receptor was isolated from a woman between 18 and 29 years old in good health and CMV-seronegative. Rearrangement joined TRBV11-2 to TRBJ2-2; confidence is insufficient to name the D gene. The source material was PBMCs. The base sequence is TGTGCCAGCAGCTTAGGCCCGGGCACCGGGGAGCTGTTTTTT. Its translation is CASSLGPGTGELFF.